One T cell receptor beta chain is described in this entry. Its antigen is unknown. The CDR3 contains 13 residues. Germline V gene sequence: CDR1 SNHLY, CDR2 FYNNEI. V was cut by 7 bases and J by 0 bases, with 9 bases left in between. The data were taken from a study of blood T cells in healthy people across ages. Study results and caveats: Roughly linear declines in TCR beta diversity per million T cells occurred with age. Naive T cell percentage showed a strong correlation with TCR beta diversity. In long-lived donors, naive CD4+ cell counts and diversity exceeded those of aged donors.

Sample-barcoded 5' priming and a J-beta primer mix drove a second PCR of 7 to 11 cycles. Each TCR beta cDNA got a 12-nucleotide random molecular identifier. Each CDR3 protein is one row after TCRdb ran MiXCR on the 5' RACE reads. The sample has hundreds of thousands of distinct CDR3 sequences, roughly 53% seen once. The chain carries TRBV2 and TRBJ1-1; no definite D call. Sequenced material: blood. This TCR was sampled from a man in his sixties in good health. CDR3 in amino acids: CASNNGLNTEAFF. The CDR3, as DNA: TGTGCCAGCAACAACGGGTTGAACACTGAAGCTTTCTTT.